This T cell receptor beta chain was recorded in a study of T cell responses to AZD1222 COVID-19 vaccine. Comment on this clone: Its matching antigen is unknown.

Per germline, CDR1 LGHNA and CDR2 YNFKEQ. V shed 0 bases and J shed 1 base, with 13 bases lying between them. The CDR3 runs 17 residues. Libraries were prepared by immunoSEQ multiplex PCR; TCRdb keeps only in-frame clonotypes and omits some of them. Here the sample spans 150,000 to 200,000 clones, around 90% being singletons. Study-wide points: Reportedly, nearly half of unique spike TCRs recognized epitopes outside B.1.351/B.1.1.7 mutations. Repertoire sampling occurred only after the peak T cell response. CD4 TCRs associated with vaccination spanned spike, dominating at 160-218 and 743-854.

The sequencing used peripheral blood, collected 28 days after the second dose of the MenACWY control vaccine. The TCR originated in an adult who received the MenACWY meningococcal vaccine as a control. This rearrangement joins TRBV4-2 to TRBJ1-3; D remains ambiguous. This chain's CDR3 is CASSQEALGRSGNTIYF. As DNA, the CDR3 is TGTGCCAGCAGCCAAGAGGCGTTGGGTCGTTCTGGAAACACCATATATTTT.